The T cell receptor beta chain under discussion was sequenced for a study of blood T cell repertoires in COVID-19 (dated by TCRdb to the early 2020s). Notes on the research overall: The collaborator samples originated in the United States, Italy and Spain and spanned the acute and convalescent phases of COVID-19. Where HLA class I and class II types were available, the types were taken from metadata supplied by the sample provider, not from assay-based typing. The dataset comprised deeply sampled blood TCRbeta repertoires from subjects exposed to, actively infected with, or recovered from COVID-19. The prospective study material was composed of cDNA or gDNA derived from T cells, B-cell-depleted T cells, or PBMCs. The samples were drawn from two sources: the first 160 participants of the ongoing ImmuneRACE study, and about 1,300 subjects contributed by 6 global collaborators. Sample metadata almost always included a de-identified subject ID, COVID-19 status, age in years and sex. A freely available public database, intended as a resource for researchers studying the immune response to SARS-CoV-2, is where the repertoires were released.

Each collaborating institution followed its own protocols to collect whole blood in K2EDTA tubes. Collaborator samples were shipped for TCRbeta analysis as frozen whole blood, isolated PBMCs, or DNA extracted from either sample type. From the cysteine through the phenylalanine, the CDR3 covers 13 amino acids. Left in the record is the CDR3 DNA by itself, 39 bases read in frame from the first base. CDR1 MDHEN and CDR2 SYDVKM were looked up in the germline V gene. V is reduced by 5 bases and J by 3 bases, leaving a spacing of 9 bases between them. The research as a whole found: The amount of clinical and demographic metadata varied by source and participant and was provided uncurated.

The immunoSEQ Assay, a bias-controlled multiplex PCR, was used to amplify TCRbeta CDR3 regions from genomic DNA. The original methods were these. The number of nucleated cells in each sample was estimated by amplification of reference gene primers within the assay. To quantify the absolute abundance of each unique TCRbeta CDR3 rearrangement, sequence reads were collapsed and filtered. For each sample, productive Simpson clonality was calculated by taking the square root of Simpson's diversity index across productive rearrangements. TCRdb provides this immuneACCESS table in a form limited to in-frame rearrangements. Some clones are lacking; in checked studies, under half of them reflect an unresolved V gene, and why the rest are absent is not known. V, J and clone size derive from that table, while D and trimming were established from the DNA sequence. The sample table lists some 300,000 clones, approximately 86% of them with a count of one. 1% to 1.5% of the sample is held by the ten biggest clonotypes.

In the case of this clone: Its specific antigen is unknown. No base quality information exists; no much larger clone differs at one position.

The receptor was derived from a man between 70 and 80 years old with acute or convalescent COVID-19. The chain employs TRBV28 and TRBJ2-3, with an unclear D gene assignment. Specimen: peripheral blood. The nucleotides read TGTGCCAGCAGTCGTCTCGGGACAGATACGCAGTATTTT. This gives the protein CASSRLGTDTQYF.